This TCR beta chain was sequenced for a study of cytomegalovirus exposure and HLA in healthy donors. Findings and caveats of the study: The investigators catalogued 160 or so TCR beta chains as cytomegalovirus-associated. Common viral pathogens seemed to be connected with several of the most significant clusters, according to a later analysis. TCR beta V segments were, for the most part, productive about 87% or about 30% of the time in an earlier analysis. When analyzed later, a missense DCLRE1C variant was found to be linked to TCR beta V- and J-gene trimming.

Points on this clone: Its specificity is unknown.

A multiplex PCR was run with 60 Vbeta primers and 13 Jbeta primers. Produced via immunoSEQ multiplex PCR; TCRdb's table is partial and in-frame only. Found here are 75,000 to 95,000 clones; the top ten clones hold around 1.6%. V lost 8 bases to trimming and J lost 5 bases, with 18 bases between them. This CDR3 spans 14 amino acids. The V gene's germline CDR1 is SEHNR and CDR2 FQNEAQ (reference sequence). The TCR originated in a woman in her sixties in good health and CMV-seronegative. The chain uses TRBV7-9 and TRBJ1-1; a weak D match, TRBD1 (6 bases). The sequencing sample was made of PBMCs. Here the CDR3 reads CASSKEGGTTEAFF. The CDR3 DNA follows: TGTGCCAGCTCTAAAGAGGGGGGGACAACTGAAGCTTTCTTT. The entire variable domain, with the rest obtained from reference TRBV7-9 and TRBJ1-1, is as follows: DTGVSQNPRHKITKRGQNVTFRCDPISEHNRLYWYRQTLGQGPEFLTYFQNEAQLEKSRLLSDRFSAERPKGSFSTLEIQRTEQGDSAMYLCASSKEGGTTEAFFGQGTRLTVV.